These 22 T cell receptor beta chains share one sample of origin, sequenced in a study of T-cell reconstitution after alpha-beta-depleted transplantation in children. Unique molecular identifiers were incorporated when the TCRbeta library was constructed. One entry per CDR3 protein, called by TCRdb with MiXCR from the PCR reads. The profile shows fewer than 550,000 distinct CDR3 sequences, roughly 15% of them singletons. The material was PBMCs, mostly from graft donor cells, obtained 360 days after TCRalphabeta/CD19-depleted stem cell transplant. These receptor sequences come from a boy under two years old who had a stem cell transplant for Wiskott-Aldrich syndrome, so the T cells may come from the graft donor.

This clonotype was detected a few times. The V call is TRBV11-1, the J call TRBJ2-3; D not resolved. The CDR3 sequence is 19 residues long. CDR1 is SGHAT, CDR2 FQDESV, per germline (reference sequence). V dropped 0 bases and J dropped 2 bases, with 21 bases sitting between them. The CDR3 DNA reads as TGTGCCAGCAGCTTAGCCCTCCGTGGTCGTCTAGTGAACACAGATACGCAGTATTTT. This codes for CASSLALRGRLVNTDTQYF.

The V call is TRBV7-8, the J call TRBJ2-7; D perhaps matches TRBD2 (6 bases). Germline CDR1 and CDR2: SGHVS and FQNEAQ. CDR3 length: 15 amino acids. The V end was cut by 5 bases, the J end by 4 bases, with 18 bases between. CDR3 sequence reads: CASSTGRPRGYEQYF. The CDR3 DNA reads TGTGCCAGCAGCACCGGGAGACCCCGGGGTTACGAGCAGTACTTC.

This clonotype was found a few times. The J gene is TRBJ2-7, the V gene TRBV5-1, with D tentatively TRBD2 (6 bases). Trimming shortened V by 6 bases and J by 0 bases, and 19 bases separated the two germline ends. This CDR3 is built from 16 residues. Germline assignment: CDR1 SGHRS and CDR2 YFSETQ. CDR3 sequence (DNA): TGCGCCAGCACCTCCGGGGACTCCTTCAACTCCTACGAGCAGTACTTC. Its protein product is CASTSGDSFNSYEQYF.

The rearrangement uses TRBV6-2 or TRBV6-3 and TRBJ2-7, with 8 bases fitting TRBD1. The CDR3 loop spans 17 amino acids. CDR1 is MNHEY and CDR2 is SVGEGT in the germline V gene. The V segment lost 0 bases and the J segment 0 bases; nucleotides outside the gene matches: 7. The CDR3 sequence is CASSYSRTGNPSYEQYF. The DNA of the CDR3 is TGTGCCAGCAGTTACTCCCGGACAGGGAACCCCTCCTACGAGCAGTACTTC.

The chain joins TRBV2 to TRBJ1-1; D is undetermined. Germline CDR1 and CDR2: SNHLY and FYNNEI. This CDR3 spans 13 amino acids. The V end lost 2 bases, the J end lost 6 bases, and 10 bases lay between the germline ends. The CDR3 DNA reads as TGTGCCAGCAGTGAAACCCGGGGTGCTGAAGCTTTCTTT. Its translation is CASSETRGAEAFF.

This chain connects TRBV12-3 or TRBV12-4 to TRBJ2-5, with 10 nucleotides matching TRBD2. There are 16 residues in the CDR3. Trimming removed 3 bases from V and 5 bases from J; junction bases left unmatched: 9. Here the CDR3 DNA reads TGTGCCAGCAGTTTCGGAGCGGGGGGGCTGAGGGAGACCCAGTACTTC. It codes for CASSFGAGGLRETQYF.

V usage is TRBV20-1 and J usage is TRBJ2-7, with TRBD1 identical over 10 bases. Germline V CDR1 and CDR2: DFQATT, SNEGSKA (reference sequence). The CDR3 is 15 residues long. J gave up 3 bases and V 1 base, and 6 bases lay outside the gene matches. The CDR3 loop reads CSARGGTGVDYEQYF. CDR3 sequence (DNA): TGCAGTGCTAGAGGCGGGACAGGGGTTGACTACGAGCAGTACTTC.

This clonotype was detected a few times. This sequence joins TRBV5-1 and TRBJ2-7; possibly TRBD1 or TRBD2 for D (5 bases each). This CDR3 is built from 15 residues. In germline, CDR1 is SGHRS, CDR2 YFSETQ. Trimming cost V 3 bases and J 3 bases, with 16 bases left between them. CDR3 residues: CASSSGTAFDYEQYF. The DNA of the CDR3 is TGCGCCAGCAGCTCCGGGACCGCGTTTGACTACGAGCAGTACTTC. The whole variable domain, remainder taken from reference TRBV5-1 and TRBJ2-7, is KAGVTQTPRYLIKTRGQQVTLSCSPISGHRSVSWYQQTPGQGLQFLFEYFSETQRNKGNFPGRFSGRQFSNSRSEMNVSTLELGDSALYLCASSSGTAFDYEQYFGPGTRLTVT.

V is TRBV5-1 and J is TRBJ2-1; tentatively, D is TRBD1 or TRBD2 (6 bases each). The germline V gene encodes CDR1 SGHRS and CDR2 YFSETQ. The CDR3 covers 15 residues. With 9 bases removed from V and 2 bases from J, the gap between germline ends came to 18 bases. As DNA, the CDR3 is TGCGCCACCCGACCCTGGGGGGCAACCTACAATGAGCAGTTCTTC. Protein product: CATRPWGATYNEQFF.

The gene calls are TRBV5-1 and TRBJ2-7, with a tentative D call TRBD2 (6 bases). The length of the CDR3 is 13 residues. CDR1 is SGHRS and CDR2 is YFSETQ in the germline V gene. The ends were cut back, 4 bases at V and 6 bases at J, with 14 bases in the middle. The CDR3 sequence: CASSVAGGPEQYF. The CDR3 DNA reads TGCGCCAGCAGCGTGGCAGGAGGGCCCGAGCAGTACTTC.

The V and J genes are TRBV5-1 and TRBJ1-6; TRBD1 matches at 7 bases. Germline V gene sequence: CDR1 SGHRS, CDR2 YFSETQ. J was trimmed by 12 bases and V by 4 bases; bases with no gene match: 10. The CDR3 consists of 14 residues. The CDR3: CASSVQGGSGPLHF. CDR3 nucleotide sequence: TGCGCCAGCAGCGTCCAGGGGGGGAGTGGACCCCTCCACTTT.

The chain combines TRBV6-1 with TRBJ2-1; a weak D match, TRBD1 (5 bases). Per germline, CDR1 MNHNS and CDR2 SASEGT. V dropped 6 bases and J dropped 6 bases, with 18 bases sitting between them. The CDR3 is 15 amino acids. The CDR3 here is CASSHGAPWSNEQFF. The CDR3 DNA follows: TGTGCCAGCAGCCATGGGGCCCCGTGGTCCAATGAGCAGTTCTTC.

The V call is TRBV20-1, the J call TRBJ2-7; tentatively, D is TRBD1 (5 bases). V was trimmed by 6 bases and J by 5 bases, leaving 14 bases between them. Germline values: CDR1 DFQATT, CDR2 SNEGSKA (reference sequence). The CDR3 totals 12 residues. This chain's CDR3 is CSAGRARDEQYF. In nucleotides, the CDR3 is TGCAGTGCCGGCAGGGCTAGGGACGAGCAGTACTTC.

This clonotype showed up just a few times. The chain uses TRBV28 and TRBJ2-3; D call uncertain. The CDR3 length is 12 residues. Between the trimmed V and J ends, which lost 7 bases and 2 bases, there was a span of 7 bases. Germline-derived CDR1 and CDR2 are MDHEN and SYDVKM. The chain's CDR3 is CASTPTTDTQYF. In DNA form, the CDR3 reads TGTGCCAGCACCCCCACCACAGATACGCAGTATTTT.

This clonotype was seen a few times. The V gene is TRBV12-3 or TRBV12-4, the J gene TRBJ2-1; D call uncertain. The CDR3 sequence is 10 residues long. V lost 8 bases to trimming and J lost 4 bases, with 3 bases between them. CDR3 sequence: CASAYNEQFF. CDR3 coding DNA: TGTGCCAGCGCTTACAATGAGCAGTTCTTC.

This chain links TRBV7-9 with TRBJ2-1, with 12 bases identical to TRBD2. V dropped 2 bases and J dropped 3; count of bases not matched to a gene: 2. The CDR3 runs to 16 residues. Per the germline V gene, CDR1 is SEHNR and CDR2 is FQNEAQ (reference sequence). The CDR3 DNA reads TGTGCCAGCAGCTTACGACTAGCGGGAGACTACAATGAGCAGTTCTTC. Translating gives CASSLRLAGDYNEQFF.

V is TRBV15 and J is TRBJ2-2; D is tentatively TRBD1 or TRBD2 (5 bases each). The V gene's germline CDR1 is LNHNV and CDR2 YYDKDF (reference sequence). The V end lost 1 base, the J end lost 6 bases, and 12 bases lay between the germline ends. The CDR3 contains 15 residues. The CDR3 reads CATSRVGVRAGELFF. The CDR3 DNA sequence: TGTGCCACCAGCAGAGTGGGGGTTCGGGCCGGGGAGCTGTTTTTT.

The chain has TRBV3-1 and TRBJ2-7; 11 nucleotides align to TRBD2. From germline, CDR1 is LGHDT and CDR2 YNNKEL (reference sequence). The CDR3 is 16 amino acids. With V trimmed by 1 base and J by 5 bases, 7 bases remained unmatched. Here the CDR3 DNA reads TGTGCCAGCAGCCAAGTAGCGGGGGGGCGCATCCACGAGCAGTACTTC. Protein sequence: CASSQVAGGRIHEQYF.

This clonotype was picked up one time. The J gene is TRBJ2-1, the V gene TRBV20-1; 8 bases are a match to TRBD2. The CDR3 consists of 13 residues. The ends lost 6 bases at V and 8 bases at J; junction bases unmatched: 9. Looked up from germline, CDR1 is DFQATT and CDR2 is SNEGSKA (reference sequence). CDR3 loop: CSAERGIRDEQFF. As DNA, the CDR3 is TGCAGTGCCGAGCGGGGGATACGCGATGAGCAGTTCTTC.

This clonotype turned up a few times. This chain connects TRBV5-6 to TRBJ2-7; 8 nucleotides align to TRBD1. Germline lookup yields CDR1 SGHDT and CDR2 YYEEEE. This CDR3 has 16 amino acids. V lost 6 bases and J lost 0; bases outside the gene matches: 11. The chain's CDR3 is CASTTGGLLISYEQYF. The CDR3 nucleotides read TGTGCCAGCACTACAGGGGGGCTCCTAATCTCCTACGAGCAGTACTTC. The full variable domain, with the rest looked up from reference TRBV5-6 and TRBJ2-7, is DAGVTQSPTHLIKTRGQQVTLRCSPKSGHDTVSWYQQALGQGPQFIFQYYEEEERQRGNFPDRFSGHQFPNYSSELNVNALLLGDSALYLCASTTGGLLISYEQYFGPGTRLTVT.

For the CDR3, the DNA is TGTGCCAGCAGCTTTCGACGGGGCGGAGAGACCCAGTACTTC. Translation: CASSFRRGGETQYF. The chain couples TRBV11-3 to TRBJ2-5, with D possibly being TRBD1 or TRBD2 (5 bases each). This CDR3 comprises 14 residues. CDR1 and CDR2 (germline): SGHNT, YENEEA. V lost 3 bases and J lost 4, with 12 bases in between.

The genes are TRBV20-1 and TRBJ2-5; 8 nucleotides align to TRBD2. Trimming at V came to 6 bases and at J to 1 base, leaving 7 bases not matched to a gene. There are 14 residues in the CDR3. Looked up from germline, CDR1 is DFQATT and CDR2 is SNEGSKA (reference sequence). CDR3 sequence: CSAPRGGPQETQYF. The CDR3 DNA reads TGCAGTGCCCCCCGGGGGGGGCCCCAAGAGACCCAGTACTTC.